The 30 T cell receptor beta chains presented below share a single source sample, sequenced in a study of control samples from healthy donors and cancer patients. Assay: immunoSEQ multiplex PCR; the TCRdb copy retains only in-frame clones and omits some. The table includes approximately 90,000 clones, approximately 81% detected once. Specimen: blood. Source of these receptors: a woman aged 40 to 49 in good health.

The gene calls are TRBV5-6 and TRBJ1-6; D is unclear. Trimming took off 0 bases at V and 5 bases at J, with 9 bases between the two ends. This CDR3 is 15 amino acids long. Looked up from germline, CDR1 is SGHDT and CDR2 is YYEEEE. In nucleotides, the CDR3 is TGTGCCAGCAGCTTGGGGGAGGCAAATAATTCACCCCTCCACTTT. It translates to CASSLGEANNSPLHF. The full variable domain, its missing parts supplied by reference TRBV5-6 and TRBJ1-6, is DAGVTQSPTHLIKTRGQQVTLRCSPKSGHDTVSWYQQALGQGPQFIFQYYEEEERQRGNFPDRFSGHQFPNYSSELNVNALLLGDSALYLCASSLGEANNSPLHFGNGTRLTVT.

V gene TRBV11-3 combines with J gene TRBJ2-1; D is ambiguous. Germline CDR1 SGHNT, CDR2 YENEEA. V was clipped by 5 bases and J by 0 bases, with 14 bases between them. This CDR3 has 16 amino acids. The CDR3 here is CASSLTVASSYNEQFF. The CDR3 DNA reads TGTGCCAGCAGCCTAACAGTAGCTTCCTCCTACAATGAGCAGTTCTTC.

Only one count was recorded for this clone. V is TRBV5-5 and J is TRBJ1-5; D gene ambiguous. The germline V gene encodes CDR1 SGHKS and CDR2 YYEKEE (reference sequence). V lost 0 bases and J 0 bases, leaving 7 bases between the germline ends. The CDR3 totals 15 residues. The CDR3 nucleotides are TGTGCCAGCAGCTTGGGGCACTATAGCAATCAGCCCCAGCATTTT. Protein sequence: CASSLGHYSNQPQHF.

This clone occurred once. V is TRBV6-2 or TRBV6-3 and J is TRBJ1-5; D not certain. Trimming removed 1 base at V and 2 bases at J, with 15 bases between. The germline V gene encodes CDR1 MNHEY and CDR2 SVGEGT. The CDR3 totals 17 residues. CDR3 coding DNA: TGTGCCAGCAGTTACTTCGCCTCGCTGTACGGCAATCAGCCCCAGCATTTT. It specifies CASSYFASLYGNQPQHF.

This sequence joins TRBV2 and TRBJ1-5; D gene unclear. The V gene lost 5 bases and the J gene lost 0 bases, with 11 bases spanning the gap. Germline V CDR1 and CDR2: SNHLY, FYNNEI. This CDR3 comprises 15 residues. The CDR3 spells CASSPAPYSNQPQHF. The CDR3 DNA is TGTGCCAGCAGTCCCGCTCCCTATAGCAATCAGCCCCAGCATTTT.

This sequence joins TRBV5-6 and TRBJ1-2; TRBD1 matches 7 bases. The CDR3 consists of 14 residues. The V gene end was trimmed by 4 bases and the J gene end by 2 bases; junction bases not matched to a gene: 5. Per germline, CDR1 SGHDT and CDR2 YYEEEE. DNA for the CDR3: TGTGCCAGCAGCCCGGGGGGACAGAACTATGGCTACACCTTC. It encodes CASSPGGQNYGYTF.

The CDR3 nucleotides read TGCGCCAGCAGCCCGGGAGACAACTATGGCTACACCTTC. It specifies CASSPGDNYGYTF. The chain has TRBV4-1 and TRBJ1-2; no clear D. The CDR3 totals 13 residues. The V and J ends lost 4 bases and 2 bases respectively, with 8 bases between them. CDR1 and CDR2 (germline): MGHRA, YSYEKL.

The rearrangement joins TRBV24-1 to TRBJ2-6; D is unresolved. Germline V CDR1 and CDR2: KGHDR, SFDVKD. The CDR3 covers 16 residues. Trimming left V 4 bases short and J 0 bases short, with 9 bases between. The CDR3 spells CATSDPTISGANVLTF. In DNA, the CDR3 is TGTGCCACCAGTGACCCGACGATCTCTGGGGCCAACGTCCTGACTTTC.

The CDR3 sequence: CASSLGDGAHNEQFF. CDR3 bases: TGCGCCAGCAGCTTGGGAGACGGGGCTCACAATGAGCAGTTCTTC. V gene TRBV5-1 combines with J gene TRBJ2-1; D tentatively reads TRBD1 or TRBD2 (5 bases each). The CDR3 length is 15 residues. The V end lost 0 bases, the J end lost 5 bases, and 12 bases lay between the germline ends. Germline V CDR1 and CDR2: SGHRS, YFSETQ.

The chain links TRBV7-2 to TRBJ2-5; D assignment may be TRBD1 or TRBD2 (5 bases each). The germline V and J ends were trimmed by 5 bases and 7 bases, with 14 bases remaining between them. This CDR3 has 13 residues. Per the germline V gene, CDR1 is SGHTA and CDR2 is FQGNSA. The CDR3 sequence is CASSPLGVATQYF. CDR3 coding DNA: TGTGCCAGCAGCCCGTTGGGGGTTGCGACCCAGTACTTC.

V and J are TRBV3-1 (or the pseudogene TRBV3-2) and TRBJ2-2; TRBD1 agrees at 9 bases. Germline CDR1 is LGHDT and CDR2 is YNNKEL (reference sequence). The CDR3 is 14 amino acids. V lost 4 bases and J lost 4; bases outside the gene matches: 1. CDR3 in amino acids: CASSRQGGTGELFF. CDR3 bases: TGTGCCAGCAGCCGACAGGGGGGCACCGGGGAGCTGTTTTTT.

V is TRBV2 and J is TRBJ2-1, with D unresolved. The CDR3 extends over 14 amino acids. Trimming cost V 5 bases and J 8 bases, with 16 bases left between them. In germline, CDR1 is SNHLY, CDR2 FYNNEI. The CDR3, as DNA: TGTGCCAGCAGTAAAACCCAGTATAGGGATGAGCAGTTCTTC. Translating gives CASSKTQYRDEQFF.

The CDR3 here is CASSLASGRASRVLTF. CDR3 coding DNA: TGTGCCAGCAGCTTAGCTTCGGGACGTGCCTCTCGAGTCCTGACTTTC. The chain links TRBV7-2 to TRBJ2-6; possibly TRBD1 or TRBD2 for D (5 bases each). The CDR3 runs to 16 residues. Germline-derived CDR1 and CDR2 are SGHTA and FQGNSA. The V end lost 0 bases, the J end lost 13 bases, and 19 bases lay between the germline ends.

This clone was observed a single time. The CDR3, as DNA: TGTGCCAGCTCACCATCGGGACTAGCGACCACAGATACGCAGTATTTT. Its protein is CASSPSGLATTDTQYF. The chain carries TRBV18 and TRBJ2-3; 10 positions match TRBD2. Germline CDR1 and CDR2: KGHSH and LQKENI. The CDR3 covers 16 residues. J was trimmed by 2 bases and V by 2 bases; bases with no gene match: 4.

V is TRBV4-3 and J is TRBJ1-5; 10 bases match TRBD1. The V segment lost 4 bases and the J segment 5 bases; nucleotides outside the gene matches: 8. Germline V gene data show CDR1 as LGHNA and CDR2 as YSLEER. The CDR3 runs to 16 residues. CDR3 nucleotide sequence: TGCGCCAGCAGCCGATACCGGGACAGGGGAGATCAGCCCCAGCATTTT. Protein: CASSRYRDRGDQPQHF.

This chain joins TRBV24-1 and TRBJ1-2; 8 bases fit TRBD1. Germline V gene lookup returns CDR1 KGHDR and CDR2 SFDVKD. J gave up 2 bases and V 3 bases, and 7 bases lay outside the gene matches. The length of the CDR3 is 16 residues. The CDR3 reads CATSDPSDRGNYGYTF. The CDR3 DNA follows: TGTGCCACCAGTGATCCCTCCGACAGGGGAAACTATGGCTACACCTTC.

This chain connects TRBV6-2 or TRBV6-3 to TRBJ2-1; D not certain. Germline values: CDR1 MNHEY, CDR2 SVGEGT. This CDR3 has 17 residues. V was pared by 0 bases and J by 2 bases, with 14 bases between. CDR3 DNA sequence: TGTGCCAGCAGTTACTCGATTTTTAATGACACCTACAATGAGCAGTTCTTC. Its translation is CASSYSIFNDTYNEQFF.

The chain is built from TRBV20-1 and TRBJ2-5; 8 bases are a match to TRBD2. The length of the CDR3 is 15 residues. Germline V gene sequence: CDR1 DFQATT, CDR2 SNEGSKA (reference sequence). V was pared by 3 bases and J by 5 bases, with 11 bases of the junction left unmatched. CDR3 amino acids: CSASTPGGSRETQYF. CDR3 coding DNA: TGCAGTGCTAGTACCCCGGGGGGGAGTCGGGAGACCCAGTACTTC.

V usage is TRBV30 and J usage is TRBJ1-3; a possible D gene is TRBD1 (5 bases). Trimming shortened V by 2 bases and J by 1 base, and 12 bases separated the two germline ends. This CDR3 is built from 15 residues. Germline V gives CDR1 GTSNPN, CDR2 SVGIG (reference sequence). Here the CDR3 reads CAWSPGLGSGNTIYF. The CDR3 DNA is TGTGCCTGGAGTCCAGGGCTAGGTTCTGGAAACACCATATATTTT.

The rearrangement links TRBV6-5 to TRBJ2-2; 9 bases fit TRBD1. The CDR3 contains 14 residues. Unmatched junction bases numbered 3, after V lost 5 bases and J lost 5 bases. Germline V lookup: CDR1 MNHEY, CDR2 SVGAGI. CDR3 sequence (DNA): TGTGCCAGCAGTCGCGACAGGGGGACCGGGGAGCTGTTTTTT. This gives the protein CASSRDRGTGELFF.

CDR3 bases: TGTGCCAGCAGTGAATCCTACATGGTTGCCGAGCAGTACTTC. Protein sequence: CASSESYMVAEQYF. The V and J genes are TRBV25-1 and TRBJ2-7; D call uncertain. With 1 base removed from V and 6 bases from J, the gap between germline ends came to 13 bases. The CDR3 is 14 residues long. Looked up from germline, CDR1 is MGHDK and CDR2 is SYGVNS.

This chain connects TRBV7-9 to TRBJ2-3; 11 bases line up with TRBD2. The junction had 2 bases not matched to a gene; V was cut back by 6 bases and J by 3 bases. The CDR3 consists of 14 residues. Germline CDR1 and CDR2: SEHNR and FQNEAQ (reference sequence). The DNA of the CDR3 is TGTGCCAGCAGTAGACTAGCGGGGACAGATACGCAGTATTTT. Translated: CASSRLAGTDTQYF.

This clone was found a few times. This sequence joins TRBV10-1 and TRBJ2-7; a weak D match, TRBD1 (5 bases). CDR1 and CDR2 from the germline V gene are WNHNN and SYGVQD (reference sequence). V was shortened by 7 bases and J by 0 bases, with 13 bases between the two germline ends. The CDR3 totals 14 residues. The CDR3 region is CASIGAQSSYEQYF. CDR3 nucleotides: TGCGCCAGCATTGGGGCCCAAAGCTCCTACGAGCAGTACTTC.

The chain uses TRBV9 and TRBJ1-2; TRBD1 might be the D (6 bases). V was pared by 1 base and J by 6 bases, with 13 bases between. CDR3 size: 14 residues. Per germline, CDR1 SGDLS and CDR2 YYNGEE. The CDR3 reads CASSVTGGRDGYTF. The CDR3 DNA is TGTGCCAGCAGCGTAACGGGGGGGCGAGATGGCTACACCTTC.

This chain uses TRBV6-2 or TRBV6-3 with TRBJ1-6; D possibly corresponds to TRBD1 (6 bases). The CDR3 is made up of 17 amino acids. In germline, CDR1 is MNHEY, CDR2 SVGEGT. V was pared by 5 bases and J by 0 bases, with 14 bases between. CDR3 protein: CASSLTRGSSYNSPLHF. The CDR3, as DNA: TGTGCCAGCAGTCTTACGAGGGGGAGCTCCTATAATTCACCCCTCCACTTT.

The chain recombines TRBV10-3 with TRBJ1-1; 8 bases match TRBD1. The CDR3 totals 13 residues. After removal of 6 bases from V and 4 bases from J, the junction contained 4 bases not matched to a gene. The germline CDR1 and CDR2 sequences are ENHRY and SYGVKD. DNA of the CDR3: TGTGCCATCAGGGACAGGGAGGGCACTGAAGCTTTCTTT. This translates into CAIRDREGTEAFF.

The chain carries TRBV5-6 and TRBJ2-3; TRBD1 matches at 8 bases. With V trimmed by 1 base and J by 3 bases, 4 bases remained unmatched. The CDR3 consists of 15 residues. The V gene's germline CDR1 is SGHDT and CDR2 YYEEEE. CDR3 protein: CASSLPGGPTDTQYF. CDR3 in DNA: TGTGCCAGCAGCTTGCCAGGGGGCCCGACAGATACGCAGTATTTT.

V usage is TRBV6-5 and J usage is TRBJ1-6; D unclear. The CDR3 contains 15 residues. V was clipped by 3 bases and J by 9 bases, with 15 bases between them. Germline V gene sequence: CDR1 MNHEY, CDR2 SVGAGI. The CDR3 DNA is TGTGCCAGCAGTTATTCGACCCCGACGAGTTCACCCCTCCACTTT. The encoded protein is CASSYSTPTSSPLHF.

V is TRBV4-1 and J is TRBJ2-3; D remains ambiguous. CDR1 and CDR2 (germline): MGHRA, YSYEKL. The CDR3 is 15 residues long. The germline V and J ends were trimmed by 0 bases and 2 bases, with 9 bases remaining between them. Here the CDR3 DNA reads TGCGCCAGCAGCCAAGATGGAGTGTTCACAGATACGCAGTATTTT. The encoded protein is CASSQDGVFTDTQYF.

The chain recombines TRBV5-1 with TRBJ1-5; D may be TRBD1 (5 bases). The V gene lost 0 bases and the J gene lost 0 bases, with 7 bases spanning the gap. This CDR3 is 15 amino acids long. Germline CDR1 reads SGHRS; CDR2 reads YFSETQ. CDR3 loop: CASSLGGYSNQPQHF. CDR3 nucleotide sequence: TGCGCCAGCAGCTTGGGGGGGTATAGCAATCAGCCCCAGCATTTT.